This T cell receptor beta chain was observed in a study of identical twins. The CDR3 loop spans 14 amino acids. Trimming at V came to 0 bases and at J to 4 bases, leaving 3 bases not matched to a gene. CDR1 is SGHRS, CDR2 YFSETQ, per germline. This clonotype was counted many times. TCRdb independently ran MiXCR on the 5' RACE reads; one entry per CDR3 protein. The table includes approximately 410,000 distinct CDR3 sequences, around 18% detected once. This rearrangement joins TRBV5-1 to TRBJ2-7, with 8 bases identical to TRBD1. The receptor was isolated from a man between 45 and 60 years old in good health. Sequenced material: naive T cells sorted from blood. The CDR3 DNA reads TGCGCCAGCAGCTTGGGACAGGGGCTTTACGAGCAGTACTTC. Translated: CASSLGQGLYEQYF.